Each of the 21 T cell receptor beta chains below was sequenced from the same sample in a study of cytomegalovirus exposure and HLA in healthy donors. The PCR employed 60 Vbeta primers together with 13 Jbeta primers. Method: immunoSEQ multiplex PCR; TCRdb's copy keeps in-frame clones and lacks some. The sample contains about 200,000 clones, over 60% of which appear only once. Sample: PBMCs. Source of these receptors: a woman aged 30 to 39 in good health and CMV-seropositive.

CDR3 DNA sequence: TGTGCCTGGAGTGTCAAACAGCAGATTAACTATGGCTACACCTTC. It encodes CAWSVKQQINYGYTF. This chain joins TRBV30 and TRBJ1-2; no reliable D call. The CDR3 is 15 amino acids. Trimming pared 0 bases from V and 1 base from J, leaving 12 bases between. Germline CDR1 and CDR2: GTSNPN and SVGIG (reference sequence). Full variable domain (outside the CDR3, taken from reference TRBV30 and TRBJ1-2): SQTIHQWPATLVQPVGSPLSLECTVEGTSNPNLYWYRQAAGRGLQLLFYSVGIGQISSEVPQNLSASRPQDRQFILSSKKLLLSDSGFYLCAWSVKQQINYGYTFGSGTRLTVV.

The rearrangement uses TRBV6-1 and TRBJ2-7; TRBD1 agrees at 9 bases. Trimming cost V 5 bases and J 4 bases; bases outside gene matches: 9. The length of the CDR3 is 15 residues. Germline V lookup: CDR1 MNHNS, CDR2 SASEGT. DNA for the CDR3: TGTGCCAGCAGTCAGCTACAGGGGGCTGCGTACGAGCAGTACTTC. It translates to CASSQLQGAAYEQYF.

The chain carries TRBV11-2 and TRBJ2-1; 8 bases line up with TRBD1. Per the germline V gene, CDR1 is SGHAT and CDR2 is FQNNGV. V lost 4 bases to trimming and J lost 5 bases; unmatched junction nucleotides: 4. This CDR3 region has 14 residues. CDR3 nucleotides: TGTGCCAGCAGCTCAAACAGGGGGAACAATGAGCAGTTCTTC. This gives the protein CASSSNRGNNEQFF. The entire variable domain, with the rest obtained from reference TRBV11-2 and TRBJ2-1, is as follows: EAGVAQSPRYKIIEKRQSVAFWCNPISGHATLYWYQQILGQGPKLLIQFQNNGVVDDSQLPKDRFSAERLKGVDSTLKIQPAKLEDSAVYLCASSSNRGNNEQFFGPGTRLTVL.

V usage is TRBV5-1 and J usage is TRBJ2-5, with no clear D. Germline CDR1 and CDR2: SGHRS and YFSETQ. The CDR3 totals 12 residues. Trimming removed 4 bases from V and 2 bases from J, with 6 bases in between. The CDR3 nucleotides read TGCGCCAGCAGCACCACTCAAGAGACCCAGTACTTC. Translated: CASSTTQETQYF. Complete variable domain (other parts from reference TRBV5-1 and TRBJ2-5): KAGVTQTPRYLIKTRGQQVTLSCSPISGHRSVSWYQQTPGQGLQFLFEYFSETQRNKGNFPGRFSGRQFSNSRSEMNVSTLELGDSALYLCASSTTQETQYFGPGTRLLVL.

This sequence joins TRBV9 and TRBJ2-3, with TRBD1 matching over 7 bases. V shed 2 bases, J shed 4 bases, and the junction held 4 bases outside the gene matches. Looked up from germline, CDR1 is SGDLS and CDR2 is YYNGEE. The CDR3 length is 14 residues. CDR3 DNA: TGTGCCAGCAGCGTGGGACAGCGTTCAGATACGCAGTATTTT. It yields the protein CASSVGQRSDTQYF.

V is TRBV28 and J is TRBJ1-3, with 9 nucleotides matching TRBD1. The CDR3 has 18 residues. With V trimmed by 5 bases and J by 0 bases, 11 bases remained unmatched. Looked up from germline, CDR1 is MDHEN and CDR2 is SYDVKM. Written as DNA, the CDR3 is TGTGCCAGCAGTGCTAACCGGGACAGGGTCCCCTCTGGAAACACCATATATTTT. Translation: CASSANRDRVPSGNTIYF.

The chain is built from TRBV7-3 and TRBJ2-1; the match to TRBD2 covers 11 bases. The CDR3 consists of 15 residues. Germline CDR1 reads SGHTA; CDR2 reads FQGTGA. Trimming at V came to 5 bases and at J to 7 bases, leaving 7 bases not matched to a gene. CDR3 DNA: TGTGCCAGCAGCAATAGCGGGGGGGCGAGGAATGAGCAGTTCTTC. Translation gives CASSNSGGARNEQFF. Supplemented by reference TRBV7-3 and TRBJ2-1, the full variable domain reads GAGVSQTPSNKVTEKGKYVELRCDPISGHTALYWYRQSLGQGPEFLIYFQGTGAADDSGLPNDRFFAVRPEGSVSTLKIQRTERGDSAVYLCASSNSGGARNEQFFGPGTRLTVL.

The rearrangement joins TRBV7-9 to TRBJ2-3; 9 positions agree with TRBD1. Germline V gives CDR1 SEHNR, CDR2 FQNEAQ (reference sequence). Unmatched junction bases numbered 7, after V lost 4 bases and J lost 2 bases. This CDR3 contains 16 residues. The CDR3 spells CASSWPGQGNTDTQYF. CDR3 bases: TGTGCCAGCAGCTGGCCGGGACAGGGTAACACAGATACGCAGTATTTT. The whole variable domain, remainder taken from reference TRBV7-9 and TRBJ2-3, is DTGVSQNPRHKITKRGQNVTFRCDPISEHNRLYWYRQTLGQGPEFLTYFQNEAQLEKSRLLSDRFSAERPKGSFSTLEIQRTEQGDSAMYLCASSWPGQGNTDTQYFGPGTRLTVL.

This chain links TRBV5-5 with TRBJ2-1; 11 nucleotides align to TRBD2. V lost 3 bases, J lost 7 bases, and 9 bases stayed unmatched. The CDR3 length is 16 residues. The germline V gene has CDR1 SGHKS and CDR2 YYEKEE (reference sequence). Here the CDR3 reads CASSSLAGGRVNEQFF. CDR3 DNA sequence: TGTGCCAGCAGCTCCTTAGCGGGGGGGCGTGTGAATGAGCAGTTCTTC. The whole variable domain, filled in from reference TRBV5-5 and TRBJ2-1, reads DAGVTQSPTHLIKTRGQQVTLRCSPISGHKSVSWYQQVLGQGPQFIFQYYEKEERGRGNFPDRFSARQFPNYSSELNVNALLLGDSALYLCASSSLAGGRVNEQFFGPGTRLTVL.

This clone appeared once. The J gene is TRBJ2-7, the V gene TRBV7-9, with a possible D match to TRBD1 (5 bases). Germline V gene sequence: CDR1 SEHNR, CDR2 FQNEAQ (reference sequence). The CDR3 runs to 14 residues. V lost 1 base and J 5 bases, leaving 12 bases between the germline ends. This chain's CDR3 is CASSLVRSRDEQYF. CDR3 DNA: TGTGCCAGCAGCTTAGTTCGGAGCAGGGACGAGCAGTACTTC.

This clone was seen more than once but under ten times. The CDR3 DNA reads TGTGCCAGCAGCGAGGGGGGACAGGGGCCAGGGATTCAGTACTTC. This gives the protein CASSEGGQGPGIQYF. The V call is TRBV9, the J call TRBJ2-4, with 10 bases lining up with TRBD1. V dropped 3 bases and J dropped 10; count of bases not matched to a gene: 10. Germline V gene data show CDR1 as SGDLS and CDR2 as YYNGEE. This CDR3 is built from 15 residues.

The chain has TRBV6-6 and TRBJ1-4; D unclear. This CDR3 contains 13 residues. Germline V gene lookup returns CDR1 MNHNY and CDR2 SVGAGI (reference sequence). V lost 10 bases and J 5 bases, leaving 14 bases between the germline ends. The CDR3 region is CAITGRQNEKLFF. The CDR3 DNA follows: TGTGCCATCACGGGAAGGCAGAATGAAAAACTGTTTTTT.

This rearrangement joins TRBV5-5 to TRBJ2-6; 9 bases are a match to TRBD2. Trimming at V came to 4 bases and at J to 4 bases, leaving 12 bases not matched to a gene. CDR3 length: 18 residues. From germline, CDR1 is SGHKS and CDR2 YYEKEE (reference sequence). CDR3 DNA: TGTGCCAGCAGCCCGGCGGGGGGGAGAGTGGAAGGGGCCAACGTCCTGACTTTC. Encoded protein: CASSPAGGRVEGANVLTF.

This clone was seen once. The chain carries TRBV4-1 and TRBJ1-5; possibly TRBD1 for D (6 bases). V lost 3 bases, J lost 3 bases, and 15 bases lay in between. The CDR3 is made up of 16 amino acids. Germline assignment: CDR1 MGHRA and CDR2 YSYEKL. CDR3 coding DNA: TGCGCCAGCAGCCACGGAAGGGACAAATACAATCAGCCCCAGCATTTT. This gives the protein CASSHGRDKYNQPQHF.

This chain connects TRBV4-1 to TRBJ1-1; TRBD1 might be the D (5 bases). The CDR3 has 17 residues. V lost 3 bases and J 1 base, leaving 18 bases between the germline ends. Looked up from germline, CDR1 is MGHRA and CDR2 is YSYEKL. CDR3 sequence: CASSQGAGRLGNTEAFF. CDR3 sequence (DNA): TGCGCCAGCAGCCAGGGCGCGGGACGGCTGGGGAACACTGAAGCTTTCTTT.

The J gene is TRBJ2-7, the V gene TRBV15; D is unresolved. The germline CDR1 and CDR2 sequences are LNHNV and YYDKDF (reference sequence). Trimming cost V 1 base and J 6 bases, with 4 bases left between them. The CDR3 extends over 11 amino acids. The CDR3 reads CATSRAREQYF. CDR3 sequence (DNA): TGTGCCACCAGCAGAGCCCGCGAGCAGTACTTC.

This clone came up once. J is TRBJ2-1 and V is TRBV5-1; D possibly corresponds to TRBD1 (6 bases). Per the germline V gene, CDR1 is SGHRS and CDR2 is YFSETQ. The CDR3 is 13 amino acids. With 0 bases removed from V and 7 bases from J, the gap between germline ends came to 8 bases. CDR3 sequence (DNA): TGCGCCAGCAGCTTGGCACAGGGTAATGAGCAGTTCTTC. Its translation is CASSLAQGNEQFF.

This clone was seen a single time. The gene calls are TRBV6-5 and TRBJ1-6, with a tentative D call TRBD1 (5 bases). The germline V gene has CDR1 MNHEY and CDR2 SVGAGI. This CDR3 spans 14 amino acids. Trimming stripped 6 bases from V and 10 bases from J, with 16 bases between. CDR3: CASRVTRVGSPLHF. The CDR3 bases are TGTGCCAGCAGGGTTACCAGGGTAGGGTCACCCCTCCACTTT.

The V call is TRBV19, the J call TRBJ1-5; D gene ambiguous. The CDR3 has 18 amino acids. With 4 bases removed from V and 0 bases from J, the gap between germline ends came to 19 bases. Germline loops: CDR1 LNHDA, CDR2 SQIVND (reference sequence). The chain's CDR3 is CASSSVPGRTGSNQPQHF. The DNA for the CDR3 is TGTGCCAGTAGTAGTGTACCCGGGAGAACTGGTAGCAATCAGCCCCAGCATTTT.

The chain couples TRBV4-2 to TRBJ2-1; D is perhaps TRBD2 (7 bases). Germline V gene lookup returns CDR1 LGHNA and CDR2 YNFKEQ. The CDR3 length is 15 residues. V was cut by 4 bases and J by 1 base, with 11 bases left in between. In DNA, the CDR3 is TGTGCCAGCAGCCGAGGGGGGGGATCCTACAATGAGCAGTTCTTC. Its translation is CASSRGGGSYNEQFF.

This clone was counted ten times or more. The chain combines TRBV6-5 with TRBJ2-7, with D perhaps matching TRBD1 (6 bases). Per germline, CDR1 MNHEY and CDR2 SVGAGI. There are 15 residues in the CDR3. V shed 2 bases and J shed 3 bases, with 14 bases lying between them. CDR3 nucleotides: TGTGCCAGCAGTTACCGCCGGACAGATTACTACGAGCAGTACTTC. It codes for CASSYRRTDYYEQYF.